The 28 T cell receptor beta chains given below trace back to one sample, sequenced in a study of identical twins (dated by TCRdb to about 2016). Library generation was performed with 5' RACE. Sequenced using an Illumina HiSeq 2000. The public reads were quality trimmed at Q25 with fastp and then assembled into clones with MiXCR by TCRdb, keeping productive beta chains. Rows matching on CDR3 protein sequence are summarized as one entry with the most common DNA and genes. Here the sample has around 280,000 distinct CDR3 sequences; 8% to 9% occur a single time. Around 2.1% of the sample goes to the ten largest clones. These data were also filed under a second study, of yellow fever vaccine responses in identical twins.

Sequencing was performed on memory (CD45RO+) T cells sorted from blood. What this sample's cell subset or site label stands for: CD45RO+ enriched T cells. These receptors were taken from a woman younger than 30 in good health.

V usage is TRBV7-8 and J usage is TRBJ1-3; a possible D gene is TRBD1 (5 bases). V lost 5 bases to trimming and J lost 2 bases, with 13 bases between them. The CDR3 has 15 residues. CDR1 and CDR2 from the germline V gene are SGHVS and FQNEAQ. The CDR3 DNA reads TGTGCCAGCAGCGCGAGGGTAGGGGCTGGAAACACCATATATTTT. Protein product: CASSARVGAGNTIYF.

This clonotype was recorded at least ten times. CDR3 nucleotide sequence: TGTGCCAGCAGTCGAGCTGGGGCCTATGGCTACACCTTC. Translated: CASSRAGAYGYTF. The rearrangement links TRBV3-1 to TRBJ1-2, with a weak D call TRBD1 (5 bases). The ends were cut back, 6 bases at V and 4 bases at J, with 12 bases in the middle. CDR1 and CDR2 (germline): LGHDT, YNNKEL (reference sequence). This CDR3 spans 13 amino acids. The variable domain in full, with the rest retrieved from reference TRBV3-1 and TRBJ1-2, is DTAVSQTPKYLVTQMGNDKSIKCEQNLGHDTMYWYKQDSKKFLKIMFSYNNKELIINETVPNRFSPKSPDKAHLNLHINSLELGDSAVYFCASSRAGAYGYTFGSGTRLTVV.

The CDR3 protein is CASSIWTSGEVTQYF. The CDR3 region has the DNA TGTGCCAGTAGTATATGGACTAGCGGAGAGGTGACCCAGTACTTC. The chain employs TRBV19 and TRBJ2-5; 10 nucleotides line up with TRBD2. J was trimmed by 7 bases and V by 2 bases; bases with no gene match: 7. The CDR3 spans 15 residues. Germline CDR1 and CDR2: LNHDA and SQIVND (reference sequence).

This clonotype was observed a few times. The chain joins TRBV6-5 to TRBJ2-1; D is undetermined. With 6 bases removed from V and 4 bases from J, the gap between germline ends came to 4 bases. Germline CDR1 reads MNHEY; CDR2 reads SVGAGI. The CDR3 extends over 11 amino acids. The CDR3 sequence: CASRQYNEQFF. For the CDR3, the DNA is TGTGCCAGCAGACAATACAATGAGCAGTTCTTC.

This clonotype was found many times. This chain joins TRBV25-1 and TRBJ2-1; D gene uncertain. The CDR3 totals 15 residues. CDR1 is MGHDK, CDR2 SYGVNS, per germline. Trimming shortened V by 4 bases and J by 5 bases, and 15 bases separated the two germline ends. The CDR3 coding sequence is TGTGCCAGCAGTGGGCCCCGGACGGGTGACAATGAGCAGTTCTTC. Translating it yields CASSGPRTGDNEQFF.

The chain's CDR3 is CASTTRDKPTKRNTGELFF. The CDR3 nucleotides are TGTGCCAGCACGACCCGGGACAAGCCAACCAAGAGAAACACCGGGGAGCTGTTTTTT. The chain combines TRBV12-3 or TRBV12-4 with TRBJ2-2; D might be TRBD1 (6 bases). The CDR3 spans 19 residues. Trimming took off 7 bases at V and 2 bases at J, with 26 bases between the two ends.

The gene calls are TRBV11-2 and TRBJ1-2, with D possibly matching TRBD1 (6 bases). The CDR3 is 15 amino acids. Germline V gives CDR1 SGHAT, CDR2 FQNNGV. The V and J ends lost 1 base and 5 bases respectively, with 14 bases between them. This CDR3 is CASSLGTGFRYGYTF. As DNA, the CDR3 is TGTGCCAGCAGCTTAGGCACAGGGTTTCGATATGGCTACACCTTC.

The genes are TRBV5-1 and TRBJ1-2; TRBD1 aligns across 10 bases. The V and J ends lost 5 bases and 3 bases, in that order; junction bases with no gene match: 10. CDR3 size: 16 residues. Germline lookup yields CDR1 SGHRS and CDR2 YFSETQ. CDR3 residues: CASRRTGGTDYYGYTF. The CDR3 region has the DNA TGCGCCAGCAGAAGGACAGGGGGTACGGATTACTATGGCTACACCTTC.

This clonotype was picked up many times. The chain has TRBV10-3 and TRBJ1-2, with 8 positions matching TRBD1. Looked up from germline, CDR1 is ENHRY and CDR2 is SYGVKD. With V trimmed by 6 bases and J by 8 bases, 5 bases remained unmatched. The CDR3 sequence is 12 residues long. CDR3 DNA sequence: TGTGCCATCAGGCAGGGGGCAGAAGGCTACACCTTC. The encoded protein is CAIRQGAEGYTF.

Many counts were recorded for this clonotype. CDR3 sequence: CATSSRKTGPGNTIYF. The CDR3 DNA reads as TGTGCCACCAGCAGTCGGAAGACAGGACCTGGAAACACCATATATTTT. The chain joins TRBV15 to TRBJ1-3; D perhaps matches TRBD1 (6 bases). V was shortened by 3 bases and J by 2 bases, with 14 bases between the two germline ends. The germline V gene has CDR1 LNHNV and CDR2 YYDKDF (reference sequence). The CDR3 runs 16 residues.

The chain couples TRBV10-3 to TRBJ2-7; D might be TRBD1 (6 bases). The germline V gene encodes CDR1 ENHRY and CDR2 SYGVKD. The CDR3 is 15 residues long. Trimming left V 2 bases short and J 3 bases short, with 14 bases between. The CDR3 sequence is CAISETTGGGYEQYF. The CDR3 DNA is TGTGCCATCAGTGAGACGACAGGCGGCGGCTACGAGCAGTACTTC.

This clonotype was seen only a few times. The gene calls are TRBV11-2 and TRBJ2-3, with TRBD1 matching 8 bases. CDR3 length equals 14 residues. After removal of 5 bases from V and 6 bases from J, the junction contained 7 bases not matched to a gene. CDR1 is SGHAT, CDR2 FQNNGV, per germline. The CDR3 region has the DNA TGTGCCAGCAGCCGAGGACAGGGATTGGATACGCAGTATTTT. This gives the protein CASSRGQGLDTQYF.

The sample holds a few counts of this clonotype. V gene TRBV29-1 combines with J gene TRBJ2-1; 8 bases are a match to TRBD2. V trimming: 3 bases; J trimming: 8 bases; junction bases outside the gene matches: 3. CDR1 and CDR2 (germline): SQVTM, ANQGSEA. This CDR3 has 12 residues. CDR3 region: CSVDGSGDEQFF. CDR3 bases: TGCAGCGTTGATGGTAGCGGGGATGAGCAGTTCTTC.

The V gene is TRBV6-2 or TRBV6-3, the J gene TRBJ2-1; D tentatively fits TRBD1 or TRBD2 (5 bases each). The germline V and J ends were trimmed by 10 bases and 4 bases, with 23 bases remaining between them. There are 16 residues in the CDR3. Germline values: CDR1 MNHEY, CDR2 SVGEGT. CDR3 sequence (DNA): TGTGCCACCACTTACCTACGGGACCCACCTTACAATGAGCAGTTCTTC. Its protein product is CATTYLRDPPYNEQFF.

This clonotype turned up a few times. The chain recombines TRBV19 with TRBJ1-2, with D uncertain. Germline V gene lookup returns CDR1 LNHDA and CDR2 SQIVND (reference sequence). The V gene lost 3 bases and the J gene lost 7 bases, with 6 bases spanning the gap. This CDR3 is built from 11 residues. CDR3 in amino acids: CASSMTVGYTF. CDR3 sequence (DNA): TGTGCCAGTAGTATGACGGTTGGCTACACCTTC.

The V gene is TRBV4-2, the J gene TRBJ1-5; D gene uncertain. This CDR3 is built from 17 residues. CDR1 and CDR2 from the germline V gene are LGHNA and YNFKEQ. V gave up 0 bases and J gave up 3 bases, with 15 bases separating them. For the CDR3, the DNA is TGTGCCAGCAGCCAAGATCAGGTTGGATCGATCAATCAGCCCCAGCATTTT. Encoded protein: CASSQDQVGSINQPQHF.

This clonotype was recorded at least ten times. The chain links TRBV10-3 to TRBJ2-5; the D gene is possibly TRBD2 (6 bases). V was shortened by 2 bases and J by 5 bases, with 6 bases between the two germline ends. The CDR3 length is 12 residues. From germline, CDR1 is ENHRY and CDR2 SYGVKD. DNA of the CDR3: TGTGCCATCAGTGAGCGGGAGGAGACCCAGTACTTC. Its translation: CAISEREETQYF.

This clonotype was seen a handful of times. For the CDR3, the DNA is TGTGCCAGCAGGTCGTCGGGCTGGAGCTCCTACAATGAGCAGTTCTTC. The encoded protein is CASRSSGWSSYNEQFF. The V and J genes are TRBV12-3 or TRBV12-4 and TRBJ2-1, with no clear D. The CDR3 runs to 16 residues. Trimming removed 6 bases at V and 0 bases at J, with 15 bases between.

The J gene is TRBJ1-4, the V gene TRBV7-9; D remains ambiguous. Germline V gene data show CDR1 as SEHNR and CDR2 as FQNEAQ (reference sequence). The V end lost 1 base, the J end lost 7 bases, and 4 bases lay between the germline ends. The CDR3 sequence is 12 residues long. The CDR3 spells CASSLEGEKLFF. CDR3 nucleotide sequence: TGTGCCAGCAGCTTAGAAGGTGAAAAACTGTTTTTT.

The rearrangement uses TRBV2 and TRBJ2-2, with D perhaps matching TRBD2 (5 bases). V gave up 6 bases and J gave up 4 bases, with 18 bases separating them. Per germline, CDR1 SNHLY and CDR2 FYNNEI. The CDR3 has 16 residues. The CDR3 loop reads CASSNRPPRGTGELFF. The CDR3 bases are TGTGCCAGCAGCAACCGACCCCCACGGGGCACCGGGGAGCTGTTTTTT.

J is TRBJ1-1 and V is TRBV12-3 or TRBV12-4, with a possible D match to TRBD1 (6 bases). The CDR3 is 14 amino acids. V dropped 5 bases and J dropped 4 bases, with 14 bases sitting between them. The CDR3 coding sequence is TGTGCCAGCAGTGCGGGACAATTCATCACTGAAGCTTTCTTT. Translation: CASSAGQFITEAFF.

This clonotype was found many times. J is TRBJ2-7 and V is TRBV10-3; perhaps TRBD2 as D (6 bases). CDR1 is ENHRY and CDR2 is SYGVKD in the germline V gene. Trimming removed 0 bases from V and 3 bases from J, with 15 bases in between. The CDR3 covers 16 residues. Here the CDR3 DNA reads TGTGCCATCAGTGAGTCACGGCTCCTCGGGAGCTACGAGCAGTACTTC. It encodes CAISESRLLGSYEQYF.

This clonotype was picked up many times. CDR3 region: CILGTGVYNEQFF. As DNA, the CDR3 is TGCATCCTCGGGACAGGGGTTTACAATGAGCAGTTCTTC. The chain combines TRBV29-1 with TRBJ2-1, with 10 bases that match TRBD1. The CDR3 length is 13 residues. Germline V lookup: CDR1 SQVTM, CDR2 ANQGSEA.

The gene calls are TRBV7-2 and TRBJ1-6; D not certain. V gave up 5 bases and J gave up 7 bases, with 15 bases separating them. The germline V gene encodes CDR1 SGHTA and CDR2 FQGNSA. The CDR3 extends over 15 amino acids. The CDR3 sequence is CASSERAQKNSPLHF. CDR3 coding DNA: TGTGCCAGCAGCGAAAGGGCACAGAAGAATTCACCCCTCCACTTT.

This clonotype was seen ten or more times. V gene TRBV2 combines with J gene TRBJ1-6; 10 positions match TRBD1. CDR1 is SNHLY, CDR2 FYNNEI, per germline. V trimming: 6 bases; J trimming: 10 bases; junction bases outside the gene matches: 9. This CDR3 is built from 15 residues. CDR3 residues: CASSSRDRGFSPLHF. As DNA, the CDR3 is TGTGCCAGCAGCAGTCGGGACAGGGGATTCTCACCCCTCCACTTT.

The chain links TRBV9 to TRBJ2-1, with 9 bases that match TRBD2. The J segment lost 9 bases and the V segment lost 4 bases, leaving 11 bases of the junction unmatched. The germline V gene encodes CDR1 SGDLS and CDR2 YYNGEE. The CDR3 runs 15 residues. The CDR3 region has the DNA TGTGCCAGCAGCCCCAATTGGCTAGCGGGATTTGAGCAGTTCTTC. Residues: CASSPNWLAGFEQFF.

This clonotype appeared a few times. The rearrangement uses TRBV5-6 and TRBJ2-3; 8 bases fit TRBD1. CDR1 is SGHDT, CDR2 YYEEEE, per germline. The CDR3 loop spans 16 amino acids. Unmatched junction bases numbered 7, after V lost 1 base and J lost 3 bases. This CDR3 reads CASSLPQGVWTDTQYF. As DNA, the CDR3 is TGTGCCAGCAGCTTGCCACAGGGGGTGTGGACAGATACGCAGTATTTT. The full variable domain, in which reference TRBV5-6 and TRBJ2-3 provide the parts outside the CDR3, is DAGVTQSPTHLIKTRGQQVTLRCSPKSGHDTVSWYQQALGQGPQFIFQYYEEEERQRGNFPDRFSGHQFPNYSSELNVNALLLGDSALYLCASSLPQGVWTDTQYFGPGTRLTVL.

The CDR3 spells CASSLDGGYNEQFF. The CDR3 nucleotides read TGTGCCAGCAGCTTAGACGGAGGATACAATGAGCAGTTCTTC. This chain uses TRBV11-3 with TRBJ2-1; TRBD2 is a possible D gene (5 bases). Germline values: CDR1 SGHNT, CDR2 YENEEA. The CDR3 is made up of 14 amino acids. V was pared by 0 bases and J by 4 bases, with 7 bases between.